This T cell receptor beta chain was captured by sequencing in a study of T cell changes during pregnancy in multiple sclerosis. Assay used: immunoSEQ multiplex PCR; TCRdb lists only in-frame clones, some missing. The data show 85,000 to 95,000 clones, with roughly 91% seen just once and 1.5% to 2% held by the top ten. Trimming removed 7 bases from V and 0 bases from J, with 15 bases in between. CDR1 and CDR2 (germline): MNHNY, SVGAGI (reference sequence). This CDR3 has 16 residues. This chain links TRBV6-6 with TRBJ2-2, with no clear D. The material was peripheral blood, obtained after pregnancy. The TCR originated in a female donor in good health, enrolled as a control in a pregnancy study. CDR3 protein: CASILRHLSNTGELFF. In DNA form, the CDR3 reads TGTGCCAGCATCCTCAGACACTTATCGAACACCGGGGAGCTGTTTTTT.